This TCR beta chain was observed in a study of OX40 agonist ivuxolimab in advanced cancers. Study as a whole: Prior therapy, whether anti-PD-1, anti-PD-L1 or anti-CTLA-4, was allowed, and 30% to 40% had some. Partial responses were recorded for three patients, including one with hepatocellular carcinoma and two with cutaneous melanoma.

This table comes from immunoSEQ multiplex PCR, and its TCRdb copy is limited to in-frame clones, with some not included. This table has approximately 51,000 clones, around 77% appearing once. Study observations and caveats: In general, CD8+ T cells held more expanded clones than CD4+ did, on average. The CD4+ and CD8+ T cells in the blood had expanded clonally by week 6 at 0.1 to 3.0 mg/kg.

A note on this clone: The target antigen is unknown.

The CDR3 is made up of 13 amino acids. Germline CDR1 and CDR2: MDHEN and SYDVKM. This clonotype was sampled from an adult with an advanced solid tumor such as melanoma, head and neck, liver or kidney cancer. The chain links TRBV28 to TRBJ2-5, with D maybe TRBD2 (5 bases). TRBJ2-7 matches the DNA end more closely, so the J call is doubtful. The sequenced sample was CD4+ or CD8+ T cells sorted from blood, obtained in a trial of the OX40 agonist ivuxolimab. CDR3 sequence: CASVAPSSYEQYF. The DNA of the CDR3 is TGTGCCAGTGTAGCGCCGAGCTCCTACGAGCAGTACTTC.